Listed below are T cell receptor beta chains from one sample, sequenced in a study of T cell repertoires in ileal Crohn's disease. Sequenced by immunoSEQ multiplex PCR; TCRdb stores in-frame clones only, minus some. The table shows 13,000 to 15,000 clones, with less than 90% occurring only once. Sequenced sample: ileal tissue. Every receptor here comes from an adult with Crohn's disease. Each CDR3 is given with its conserved first and last residue. D genes are given only for firm matches.

TRBV7-2	TRBD1	TRBJ1-2	CASSRRTGGTNYGYTF
TRBV25-1	NA	TRBJ2-3	CASSRTDSTDTQYF
TRBV5-1	TRBD2	TRBJ2-7	CASSLEASGIYEQYF
TRBV5-1	TRBD2	TRBJ2-2	CASSHDWGGGELFF
TRBV19	NA	TRBJ2-3	CASGADSTDTQYF
TRBV11-1	NA	TRBJ2-1	CASSGPYNEQFF
TRBV6-6	TRBD1	TRBJ2-2	CASRRTGGDTGELFF
TRBV7-2	TRBD2	TRBJ2-1	CASSLLFAREGEQFF
TRBV19	NA	TRBJ2-3	CASRAEYTQYF
TRBV5-1	NA	TRBJ1-2	CASSLALDSNYGYTF
TRBV28	NA	TRBJ2-7	CASSPARGLRGEQYF
TRBV6-5	TRBD2	TRBJ2-2	CASSTSGNTGELFF
TRBV7-2	TRBD1	TRBJ2-1	CASSGDRVNDNEQFF
TRBV2	TRBD1	TRBJ1-5	CASSGQGARSNQPQHF
TRBV30	TRBD1	TRBJ2-3	CAWTSGTGGRHTQYF
TRBV4-2	NA	TRBJ2-2	CASSQGETGELFF
TRBV11-2	NA	TRBJ1-3	CASSFQGTAGNTIYF
TRBV6-1	NA	TRBJ1-2	CASSEAIQGLNGYTF
TRBV9	NA	TRBJ1-6	CASSPGRGSSYNSPLHF
TRBV2	TRBD1	TRBJ2-5	CASSKRGTGNRETQYF
TRBV7-2	NA	TRBJ2-1	CASSSGQPLNEQFF
TRBV19	NA	TRBJ2-5	CASSIVGANKETQYF
TRBV30	TRBD1	TRBJ2-3	CACTTGGYGTDTQYF
TRBV5-1	NA	TRBJ2-3	CASSLVSSGSDTQYF
TRBV11-2	NA	TRBJ2-3	CASSVRGDTQYF
TRBV5-6	TRBD1	TRBJ1-1	CASSFFGTGHTEAFF
TRBV7-2	TRBD2	TRBJ2-4	CASSLITSGLNIQYF
TRBV5-6	TRBD1	TRBJ2-3	CASTIAGGGEDTQYF
TRBV11-3	NA	TRBJ2-5	CASSPGTDLRETQYF
TRBV7-2	TRBD2	TRBJ2-7	CASSLIAGGPGEQYF
TRBV5-1	NA	TRBJ1-2	CASSQQANYGYTF
TRBV7-2	NA	TRBJ1-1	CASSLAGNTGKTEAFF
TRBV2	TRBD2	TRBJ2-7	CASSVSSGDYEQYF
TRBV30	NA	TRBJ1-2	CAWNQGFYTF
TRBV5-5	NA	TRBJ2-4	CASYPVGTNIQYF
TRBV27	TRBD2	TRBJ2-1	CASIPLAGSYNEQFF
TRBV7-2	NA	TRBJ1-1	CASSLGTALTEAFF
TRBV18	NA	TRBJ2-3	CASSPLQGDGDTQYF
TRBV2	NA	TRBJ2-2	CASSEIRGATGELFF
TRBV11-2	NA	TRBJ1-1	CASSPEFPMNTEAFF
TRBV27	NA	TRBJ1-1	CASSLYGGSTEAFF
TRBV19	NA	TRBJ2-5	CASSTSPAWRETQYF
TRBV4-1	NA	TRBJ1-2	CASSQWATNYGYTF
TRBV7-2	NA	TRBJ2-3	CASSPSFGVADTQYF
TRBV4-3	NA	TRBJ1-6	CASSRSGVSPLHF
TRBV2	NA	TRBJ2-6	CASQWLSGANVLTF
TRBV11-2	NA	TRBJ1-2	CASSLEAWGYTF
TRBV15	TRBD1	TRBJ2-7	CATSRERTGGTYEQYF
TRBV19	NA	TRBJ1-6	CASSMQQGNNSPLHF
TRBV4-3	TRBD2	TRBJ2-3	CASSLTASGGDTQYF
TRBV5-1	TRBD2	TRBJ2-7	CASRRGGTSGGTSSYEQYF
TRBV7-3	TRBD2	TRBJ2-2	CASSSLAGGFGELFF
TRBV15	NA	TRBJ1-4	CATSIIRGPREKLFF